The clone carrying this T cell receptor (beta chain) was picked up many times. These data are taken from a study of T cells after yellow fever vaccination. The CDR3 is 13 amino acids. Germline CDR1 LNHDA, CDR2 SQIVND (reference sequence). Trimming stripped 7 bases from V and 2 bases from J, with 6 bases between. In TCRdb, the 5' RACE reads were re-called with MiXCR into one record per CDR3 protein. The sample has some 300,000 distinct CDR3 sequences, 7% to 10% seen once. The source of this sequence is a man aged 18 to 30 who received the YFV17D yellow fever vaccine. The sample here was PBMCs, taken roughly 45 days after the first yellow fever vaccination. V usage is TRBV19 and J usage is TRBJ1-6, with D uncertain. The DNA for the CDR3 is TGTGCCAGTAACCGAGCCTATAATTCACCCCTCCACTTT. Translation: CASNRAYNSPLHF.